The present T cell receptor (beta chain) was sequenced within a study of beta chain features in type 1 diabetes. Study-level information: All samples yielded around 99 million examined sorted cells. Study conclusions and caveats: When Type 1 diabetes patients were examined, their TCRB CDR3s proved moderately but significantly shorter in all four CD4+ subsets.

As to this clone: What it binds is not known.

Expressed TCRB transcripts were sequenced after all isolated RNA was converted to cDNA. Using immunoSEQ multiplex PCR, the repertoire was profiled, and TCRdb retains in-frame clones only, with some absent. The sample holds 310,000 or so clones; roughly 8.8% are singletons and the top ten take over 0.95%. The CDR3 totals 15 residues. Looked up from germline, CDR1 is SGHAT and CDR2 is FQNNGV. The V and J ends lost 5 bases and 7 bases respectively, with 21 bases between them. Purity exceeded 95% in all sorted populations. This chain uses TRBV11-2 with TRBJ2-7; D call uncertain. Material: central memory CD4+ T cells from blood. The receptor comes from a man in his thirties or forties with type 1 diabetes. The CDR3 reads CASSALTIRAREQYF. The CDR3, as DNA: TGTGCCAGCAGCGCCCTCACTATCCGGGCGCGGGAGCAGTACTTC. Complete variable domain (other parts from reference TRBV11-2 and TRBJ2-7): EAGVAQSPRYKIIEKRQSVAFWCNPISGHATLYWYQQILGQGPKLLIQFQNNGVVDDSQLPKDRFSAERLKGVDSTLKIQPAKLEDSAVYLCASSALTIRAREQYFGPGTRLTVT.